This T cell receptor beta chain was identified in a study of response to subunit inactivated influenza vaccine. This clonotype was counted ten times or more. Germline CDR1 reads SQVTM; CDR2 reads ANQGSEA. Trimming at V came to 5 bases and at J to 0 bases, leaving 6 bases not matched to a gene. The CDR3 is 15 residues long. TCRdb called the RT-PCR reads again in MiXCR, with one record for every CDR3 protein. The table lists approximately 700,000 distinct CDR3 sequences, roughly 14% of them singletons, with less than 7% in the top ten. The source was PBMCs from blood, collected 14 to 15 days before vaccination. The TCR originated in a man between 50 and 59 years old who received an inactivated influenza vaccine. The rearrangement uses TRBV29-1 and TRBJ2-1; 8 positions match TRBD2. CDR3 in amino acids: CSVFSGGSSYNEQFF. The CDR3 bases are TGCAGCGTTTTCTCGGGGGGGAGCTCCTACAATGAGCAGTTCTTC.